Presented here are 2 T cell receptor beta chains from one specimen sequenced in a study of identical twins. TCRdb processed the 5' RACE reads anew with MiXCR; each CDR3 protein has one entry. The data show hundreds of thousands of distinct CDR3 sequences, 10% to 15% seen once. This sample also belongs to another study, concerning yellow fever vaccine responses in identical twins.

Sequenced: PBMCs. The source is a woman in her late teens or twenties in good health.

The chain employs TRBV19 and TRBJ2-1, with a possible D match to TRBD1 (5 bases). This CDR3 contains 15 residues. V shed 7 bases and J shed 4 bases, with 17 bases lying between them. CDR1 and CDR2 (germline): LNHDA, SQIVND (reference sequence). This CDR3 reads CASTSGMGRYNEQFF. The CDR3 coding sequence is TGTGCCAGTACCTCTGGCATGGGGCGATACAATGAGCAGTTCTTC. The whole variable domain, filled in from reference TRBV19 and TRBJ2-1, reads DGGITQSPKYLFRKEGQNVTLSCEQNLNHDAMYWYRQDPGQGLRLIYYSQIVNDFQKGDIAEGYSVSREKKESFPLTVTSAQKNPTAFYLCASTSGMGRYNEQFFGPGTRLTVL.

The sample holds a few counts of this clonotype. The chain carries TRBV7-9 and TRBJ2-5, with a possible D match to TRBD1 (5 bases). V lost 1 base to trimming and J lost 1 base, with 10 bases between them. The CDR3 consists of 15 residues. The germline V gene has CDR1 SEHNR and CDR2 FQNEAQ (reference sequence). CDR3 DNA sequence: TGTGCCAGCAGCTTAGTCGAGACAGCCCAAGAGACCCAGTACTTC. Translation gives CASSLVETAQETQYF.